This T cell receptor beta chain was sequenced in a study of OX40 agonist ivuxolimab in advanced cancers. Study-level background: A diagnosis of hepatocellular carcinoma, melanoma, renal cell or head and neck cancer was present in dose-escalation patients. Antecedent anti-PD-1, anti-PD-L1 or anti-CTLA-4 therapy was permissible, with around 40% having received some. General study points: Patients with a partial response at 0.1-3.0 mg/kg had among the lowest clonal expansion. With doses of 0.1 to 3.0 mg/kg, CD4+ and CD8+ blood T cells had undergone clonal expansion by week 6.

The germline V and J ends were trimmed by 6 bases and 0 bases, with 18 bases remaining between them. Germline V gene lookup returns CDR1 MNHEY and CDR2 SMNVEV (reference sequence). The CDR3 length is 17 residues. As for this clone: Its antigen is undetermined.

Measured with immunoSEQ multiplex PCR; TCRdb has only the in-frame clones, and not every one. In the table there are 55,000 to 65,000 clones, about 88% of which are singletons. The chain recombines TRBV27 with TRBJ2-1; possibly TRBD2 for D (6 bases). The TCR sequence derives from an adult with an advanced solid tumor such as melanoma, head and neck, liver or kidney cancer. The sequenced sample was CD4+ or CD8+ T cells sorted from blood, obtained in a trial of the OX40 agonist ivuxolimab. CDR3 sequence (DNA): TGTGCCAGCAGAAAATATGGGACGGGACTCTCCTACAATGAGCAGTTCTTC. It encodes CASRKYGTGLSYNEQFF.